The 23 T cell receptor beta chains listed next were all sequenced from one sample in a study of blood T cell repertoires in COVID-19. Produced via immunoSEQ multiplex PCR; TCRdb's table is partial and in-frame only. The sample carries about 140,000 clones, more than 75% recorded once. The sample comprised peripheral blood. Receptors originate from a woman in her forties with acute or convalescent COVID-19.

The chain links TRBV7-9 to TRBJ2-7, with TRBD1 matching 7 bases. The CDR3 runs to 14 residues. The ends lost 4 bases at V and 5 bases at J; junction bases unmatched: 8. The germline V gene has CDR1 SEHNR and CDR2 FQNEAQ (reference sequence). CDR3 coding DNA: TGTGCCAGCAGCTCCGACAGGGCGACCAACGAGCAGTACTTC. Translation gives CASSSDRATNEQYF.

This clone was seen once. The V call is TRBV3-1 (or the pseudogene TRBV3-2), the J call TRBJ2-7, with D unclear. Germline assignment: CDR1 LGHDT and CDR2 YNNKEL (reference sequence). Deletions cut 3 bases from V and 2 bases from J, with 14 bases between. This CDR3 has 15 residues. The CDR3 sequence is CASSHGVPSTYEQYF. The CDR3 DNA reads TGTGCCAGCAGCCACGGAGTCCCCTCAACCTACGAGCAGTACTTC.

The rearrangement links TRBV12-5 to TRBJ1-1; TRBD1 aligns across 7 bases. Germline V gives CDR1 LGHNT, CDR2 FRNRAP. This CDR3 contains 13 residues. V lost 3 bases to trimming and J lost 2 bases; unmatched junction nucleotides: 0. The CDR3, as DNA: TGTGCTAGTGGTTTAGGGGGCAACACTGAAGCTTTCTTT. Encoded protein: CASGLGGNTEAFF.

By share, this clone counts as medium-sized. The chain employs TRBV4-1 and TRBJ2-7; TRBD1 matches 9 bases. The CDR3 has 15 amino acids. The V gene's germline CDR1 is MGHRA and CDR2 YSYEKL. The junction had 3 bases not matched to a gene; V was cut back by 1 base and J by 2 bases. In DNA form, the CDR3 reads TGCGCCAGCAGCCAAGCAGACAGGGGGACCTACGAGCAGTACTTC. This codes for CASSQADRGTYEQYF.

There are a few counts of this clone. The chain uses TRBV10-3 and TRBJ2-3; the D gene is possibly TRBD2 (5 bases). With 4 bases removed from V and 0 bases from J, the gap between germline ends came to 11 bases. This CDR3 is built from 15 residues. CDR1 and CDR2 from the germline V gene are ENHRY and SYGVKD. This chain's CDR3 is CAISVMRASTDTQYF. CDR3 nucleotide sequence: TGTGCCATCAGTGTCATGCGGGCGAGCACAGATACGCAGTATTTT.

This clone was counted once. The gene calls are TRBV14 and TRBJ1-1; possibly TRBD1 for D (5 bases). This CDR3 spans 15 amino acids. V was clipped by 4 bases and J by 3 bases, with 15 bases between them. Germline V gene data show CDR1 as SGHDN and CDR2 as FVKESK. As DNA, the CDR3 is TGTGCCAGCAGCCCAACCGGGGGGGAAGACACTGAAGCTTTCTTT. Protein sequence: CASSPTGGEDTEAFF.

The rearrangement links TRBV30 to TRBJ1-1; TRBD1 is a possible D gene (6 bases). From germline, CDR1 is GTSNPN and CDR2 SVGIG (reference sequence). V was pared by 2 bases and J by 4 bases, with 11 bases between. CDR3 length: 13 residues. The DNA of the CDR3 is TGTGCCTGGAGTTTAAAAGGGGGCACTGAAGCTTTCTTT. This encodes CAWSLKGGTEAFF.

This clone was counted between two and nine times. The gene calls are TRBV19 and TRBJ1-2; the D gene is possibly TRBD1 (5 bases). The germline V gene has CDR1 LNHDA and CDR2 SQIVND (reference sequence). The CDR3 spans 17 residues. V was shortened by 1 base and J by 2 bases, with 17 bases between the two germline ends. CDR3 bases: TGTGCCAGTAGTATAGTTTTCAGGGCCCCTTCCAACTATGGCTACACCTTC. Amino acids: CASSIVFRAPSNYGYTF.

The chain combines TRBV4-3 with TRBJ2-7, with 8 positions matching TRBD1. Looked up from germline, CDR1 is LGHNA and CDR2 is YSLEER. V lost 7 bases, J lost 4 bases, and 12 bases stayed unmatched. The CDR3 is 15 residues long. CDR3 protein: CASTIGAGGGYEQYF. CDR3 bases: TGCGCCAGCACGATAGGGGCAGGGGGCGGTTACGAGCAGTACTTC.

This chain links TRBV19 with TRBJ1-5, with 7 bases that match TRBD1. V lost 1 base, J lost 2 bases, and 2 bases stayed unmatched. Germline lookup yields CDR1 LNHDA and CDR2 SQIVND (reference sequence). CDR3 length equals 15 residues. The CDR3 spells CASSIGGQGNQPQHF. In nucleotides, the CDR3 is TGTGCCAGTAGTATAGGTGGACAGGGCAATCAGCCCCAGCATTTT.

V and J are TRBV11-1 and TRBJ2-1; 10 bases fit TRBD2. Germline lookup yields CDR1 SGHAT and CDR2 FQDESV (reference sequence). The CDR3 contains 14 residues. Trimming cost V 5 bases and J 7 bases; bases outside gene matches: 5. CDR3 sequence: CASSPRTSGNEQFF. In DNA, the CDR3 is TGTGCCAGCAGCCCCAGGACTAGCGGAAATGAGCAGTTCTTC.

A few counts support this clone. The V and J genes are TRBV6-5 and TRBJ1-4; perhaps TRBD1 as D (6 bases). This CDR3 spans 15 amino acids. The germline V gene has CDR1 MNHEY and CDR2 SVGAGI. Trimming removed 5 bases at V and 2 bases at J, with 12 bases between. The DNA of the CDR3 is TGTGCCAGCAGTCCCATCACAGGGACTAATGAAAAACTGTTTTTT. Amino acids: CASSPITGTNEKLFF.

The chain carries TRBV5-1 and TRBJ1-4; TRBD1 might be the D (6 bases). The CDR3 is 15 amino acids. The germline gives CDR1 SGHRS, CDR2 YFSETQ. V shed 0 bases and J shed 5 bases, with 11 bases lying between them. The CDR3 coding sequence is TGCGCCAGCAGCTTGGAGGGCAGGGGCAATGAAAAACTGTTTTTT. Amino acid sequence: CASSLEGRGNEKLFF.

J is TRBJ2-3 and V is TRBV19; D is uncertain. The CDR3 is made up of 14 amino acids. Germline CDR1 reads LNHDA; CDR2 reads SQIVND (reference sequence). V lost 7 bases to trimming and J lost 2 bases, with 13 bases between them. CDR3 nucleotides: TGTGCCAGTATATCCGCCGCGGACACAGATACGCAGTATTTT. Protein product: CASISAADTDTQYF.

This clone was picked up one time. The rearrangement links TRBV2 to TRBJ2-3; 11 bases map to TRBD1. There are 15 residues in the CDR3. Germline CDR1 and CDR2: SNHLY and FYNNEI. V lost 4 bases, J lost 5 bases, and 5 bases stayed unmatched. In DNA, the CDR3 is TGTGCCAGCAGTGGTGGACAGGGGGCCCAAGATACGCAGTATTTT. It codes for CASSGGQGAQDTQYF.

CDR3 DNA: TGTGCCGTCCAGGGTGGAGGGACTGAAGCTTTCTTT. Protein sequence: CAVQGGGTEAFF. The chain joins TRBV10-3 to TRBJ1-1; D may be TRBD1 (5 bases). Trimming stripped 11 bases from V and 5 bases from J, with 15 bases between. Germline V gives CDR1 ENHRY, CDR2 SYGVKD. The CDR3 sequence is 12 residues long.

V is TRBV2 and J is TRBJ1-2; D call uncertain. The CDR3 spans 12 residues. V was clipped by 2 bases and J by 3 bases, with 4 bases between them. Germline V gene data show CDR1 as SNHLY and CDR2 as FYNNEI. The CDR3 region is CASSERDYGYTF. DNA of the CDR3: TGTGCCAGCAGTGAAAGAGACTATGGCTACACCTTC.

This rearrangement joins TRBV9 to TRBJ1-4, with D unclear. The V and J ends lost 4 bases and 3 bases respectively, with 10 bases between them. The V gene's germline CDR1 is SGDLS and CDR2 YYNGEE. The CDR3 sequence is 14 residues long. The CDR3 protein is CASSPTGANEKLFF. Here the CDR3 DNA reads TGTGCCAGCAGCCCCACGGGAGCTAATGAAAAACTGTTTTTT.

This chain uses TRBV10-3 with TRBJ1-3, with D perhaps matching TRBD1 (5 bases). Germline-derived CDR1 and CDR2 are ENHRY and SYGVKD. V lost 4 bases and J lost 2, with 9 bases in between. CDR3 length: 14 residues. The chain's CDR3 is CAISAGETGNTIYF. CDR3 sequence (DNA): TGTGCCATCAGTGCGGGGGAAACTGGAAACACCATATATTTT.

There are a few counts of this clone. This chain joins TRBV24-1 and TRBJ2-1, with a tentative D call TRBD2 (6 bases). The CDR3 is 15 amino acids. V was cut by 7 bases and J by 0 bases, with 12 bases left in between. Germline CDR1 KGHDR, CDR2 SFDVKD. The CDR3, as DNA: TGTGCCACCAGCGGCGGGATGAGCTCCTACAATGAGCAGTTCTTC. This codes for CATSGGMSSYNEQFF.

V and J are TRBV10-3 and TRBJ2-3; D is unresolved. Germline V CDR1 and CDR2: ENHRY, SYGVKD. This CDR3 comprises 13 residues. The V and J ends lost 7 bases and 0 bases respectively, with 8 bases between them. Here the CDR3 DNA reads TGTGCCATCACCTTATCCAGCACAGATACGCAGTATTTT. This codes for CAITLSSTDTQYF.

V gene TRBV7-8 combines with J gene TRBJ1-1, with D perhaps matching TRBD1 (5 bases). V was clipped by 0 bases and J by 0 bases, with 11 bases between them. This CDR3 region has 16 residues. In germline, CDR1 is SGHVS, CDR2 FQNEAQ. CDR3 loop: CASSLASAGLNTEAFF. The CDR3, as DNA: TGTGCCAGCAGCTTAGCTTCGGCAGGGCTGAACACTGAAGCTTTCTTT.

J is TRBJ1-1 and V is TRBV7-2; D call uncertain. This CDR3 has 15 residues. Trimming left V 1 base short and J 4 bases short, with 13 bases between. The germline V gene has CDR1 SGHTA and CDR2 FQGNSA. This CDR3 reads CASSLGVREGTEAFF. The CDR3 DNA reads TGTGCCAGCAGCTTAGGAGTAAGGGAGGGCACTGAAGCTTTCTTT.